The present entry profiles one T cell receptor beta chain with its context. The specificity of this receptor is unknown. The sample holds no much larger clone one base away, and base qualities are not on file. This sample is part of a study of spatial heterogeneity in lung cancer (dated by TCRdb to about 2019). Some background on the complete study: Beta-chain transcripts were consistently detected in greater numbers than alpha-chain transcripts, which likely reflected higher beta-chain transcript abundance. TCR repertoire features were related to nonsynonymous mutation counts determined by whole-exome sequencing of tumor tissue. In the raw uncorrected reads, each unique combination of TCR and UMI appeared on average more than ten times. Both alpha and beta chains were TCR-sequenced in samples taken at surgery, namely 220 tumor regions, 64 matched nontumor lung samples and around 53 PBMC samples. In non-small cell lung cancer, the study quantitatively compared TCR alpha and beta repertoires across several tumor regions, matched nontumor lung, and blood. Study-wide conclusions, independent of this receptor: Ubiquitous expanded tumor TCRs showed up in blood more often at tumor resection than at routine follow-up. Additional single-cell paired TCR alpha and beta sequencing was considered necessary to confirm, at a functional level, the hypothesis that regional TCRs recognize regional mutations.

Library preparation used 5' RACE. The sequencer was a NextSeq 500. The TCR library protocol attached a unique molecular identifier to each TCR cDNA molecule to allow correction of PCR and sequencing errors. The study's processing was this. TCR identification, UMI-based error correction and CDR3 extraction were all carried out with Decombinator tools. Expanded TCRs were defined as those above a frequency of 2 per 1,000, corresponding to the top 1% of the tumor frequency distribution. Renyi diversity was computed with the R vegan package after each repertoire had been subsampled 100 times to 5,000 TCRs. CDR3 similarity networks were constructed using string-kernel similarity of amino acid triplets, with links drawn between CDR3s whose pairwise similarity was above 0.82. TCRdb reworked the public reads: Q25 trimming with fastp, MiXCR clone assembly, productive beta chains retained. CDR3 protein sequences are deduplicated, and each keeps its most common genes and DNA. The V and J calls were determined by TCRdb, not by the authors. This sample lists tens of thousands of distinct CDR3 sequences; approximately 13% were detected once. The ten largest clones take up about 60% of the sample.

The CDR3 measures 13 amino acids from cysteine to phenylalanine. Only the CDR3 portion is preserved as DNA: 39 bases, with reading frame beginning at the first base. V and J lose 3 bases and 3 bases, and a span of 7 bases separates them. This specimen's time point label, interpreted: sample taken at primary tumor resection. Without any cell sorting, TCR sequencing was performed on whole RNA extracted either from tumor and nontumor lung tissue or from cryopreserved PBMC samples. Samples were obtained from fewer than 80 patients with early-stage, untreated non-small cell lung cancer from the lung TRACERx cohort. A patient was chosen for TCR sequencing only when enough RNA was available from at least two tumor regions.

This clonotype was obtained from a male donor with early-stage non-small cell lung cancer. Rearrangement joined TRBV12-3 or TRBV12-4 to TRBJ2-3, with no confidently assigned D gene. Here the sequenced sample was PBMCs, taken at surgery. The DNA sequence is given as TGTGCCAGCAGTTTTATGGGAACAGATACGCAGTATTTT. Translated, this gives CASSFMGTDTQYF.